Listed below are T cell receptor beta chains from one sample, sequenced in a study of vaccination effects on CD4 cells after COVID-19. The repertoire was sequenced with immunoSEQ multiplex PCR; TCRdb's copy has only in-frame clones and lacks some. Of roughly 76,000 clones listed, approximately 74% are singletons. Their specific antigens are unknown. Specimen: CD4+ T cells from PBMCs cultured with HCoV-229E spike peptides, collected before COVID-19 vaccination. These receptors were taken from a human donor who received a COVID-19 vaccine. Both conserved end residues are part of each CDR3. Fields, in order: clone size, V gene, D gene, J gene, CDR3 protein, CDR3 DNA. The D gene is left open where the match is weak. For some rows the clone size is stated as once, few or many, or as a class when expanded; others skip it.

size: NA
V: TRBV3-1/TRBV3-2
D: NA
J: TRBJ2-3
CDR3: CASSQVFSSTDTQYF
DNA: TGTGCCAGCAGCCAAGTTTTCTCTAGCACAGATACGCAGTATTTT

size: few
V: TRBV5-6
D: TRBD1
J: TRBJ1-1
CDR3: CASSGGQYTEAFF
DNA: TGTGCCAGCAGCGGGGGACAGTACACTGAAGCTTTCTTT

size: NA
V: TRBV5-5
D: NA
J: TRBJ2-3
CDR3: CASSLDRGTDTQYF
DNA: TGTGCCAGCAGCTTGGATAGGGGTACAGATACGCAGTATTTT

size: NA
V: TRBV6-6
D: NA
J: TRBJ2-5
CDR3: CASSPSGGVQETQYF
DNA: TGTGCCAGCAGCCCCTCCGGGGGAGTACAAGAGACCCAGTACTTC

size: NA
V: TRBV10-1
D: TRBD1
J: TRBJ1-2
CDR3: CASRQYYGQGYGYTF
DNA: TGCGCCAGCAGACAGTACTATGGACAGGGTTATGGCTACACCTTC

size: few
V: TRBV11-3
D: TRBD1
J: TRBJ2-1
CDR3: CASSPGDRVSSDEQFF
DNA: TGTGCCAGCAGCCCGGGGGACAGGGTCTCTAGCGATGAGCAGTTCTTC

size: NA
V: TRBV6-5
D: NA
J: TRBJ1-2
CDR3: CASRPAGSIYGYTF
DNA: TGTGCCAGCAGACCGGCAGGCAGCATCTATGGCTACACCTTC

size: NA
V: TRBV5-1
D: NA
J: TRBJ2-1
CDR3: CASSLGSSYNEQFF
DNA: TGCGCCAGCAGCTTGGGTAGTTCCTACAATGAGCAGTTCTTC

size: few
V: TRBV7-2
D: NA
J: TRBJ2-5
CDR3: CASSLGRARTQYF
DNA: TGTGCCAGCAGCTTAGGTAGGGCCCGGACCCAGTACTTC

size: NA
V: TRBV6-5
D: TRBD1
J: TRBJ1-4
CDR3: CASSLGQLNEKLFF
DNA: TGTGCCAGCAGCTTGGGACAGCTTAATGAAAAACTGTTTTTT

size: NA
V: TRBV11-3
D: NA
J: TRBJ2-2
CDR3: CASSFRGSTGELFF
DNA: TGTGCCAGCAGCTTCCGGGGTTCGACCGGGGAGCTGTTTTTT

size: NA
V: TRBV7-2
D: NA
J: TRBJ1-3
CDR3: CASSSQVGNTIYF
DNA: TGTGCCAGCAGCTCCCAGGTGGGAAACACCATATATTTT

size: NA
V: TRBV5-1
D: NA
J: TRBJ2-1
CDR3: CASSKPKAGDINNEQFF
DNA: TGCGCCAGCAGCAAGCCGAAGGCGGGGGACATCAACAATGAGCAGTTCTTC

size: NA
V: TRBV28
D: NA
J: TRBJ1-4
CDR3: CASSSQGTNEKLFF
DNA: TGTGCCAGCAGTTCCCAGGGTACTAATGAAAAACTGTTTTTT

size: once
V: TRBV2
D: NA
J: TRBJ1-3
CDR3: CASSESVSGNTIYF
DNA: TGTGCCAGCAGTGAGTCGGTCTCTGGAAACACCATATATTTT

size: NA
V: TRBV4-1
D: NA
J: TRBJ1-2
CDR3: CASSQDTSEGLLRGRGGYTF
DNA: TGCGCCAGCAGCCAAGATACCAGCGAAGGACTATTGCGGGGGAGAGGTGGCTACACCTTC

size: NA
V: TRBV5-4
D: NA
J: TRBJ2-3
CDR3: CASSLGLGGRTDTQYF
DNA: TGTGCCAGCAGCTTGGGACTCGGGGGACGCACAGATACGCAGTATTTT

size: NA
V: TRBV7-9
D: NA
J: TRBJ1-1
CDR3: CASSSSQGMNTEAFF
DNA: TGTGCCAGCAGCTCGTCTCAGGGTATGAACACTGAAGCTTTCTTT

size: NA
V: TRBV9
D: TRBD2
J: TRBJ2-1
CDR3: CASSVLGGNEQFF
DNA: TGTGCCAGCAGCGTACTGGGGGGGAATGAGCAGTTCTTC

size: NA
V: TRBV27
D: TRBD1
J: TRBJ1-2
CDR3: CASSAPGQGSYGYTF
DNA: TGTGCCAGCAGTGCACCGGGACAGGGCTCTTATGGCTACACCTTC

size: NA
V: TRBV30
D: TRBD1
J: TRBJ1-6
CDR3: CAWSGGTGRSPLHF
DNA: TGTGCCTGGAGTGGGGGGACAGGGCGCTCACCCCTCCACTTT

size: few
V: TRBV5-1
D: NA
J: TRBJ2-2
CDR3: CASSLAVMARASGELFF
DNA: TGCGCCAGCAGCTTGGCGGTCATGGCCAGGGCATCCGGGGAGCTGTTTTTT

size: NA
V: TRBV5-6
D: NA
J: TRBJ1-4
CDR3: CASSSIAGGGEKLFF
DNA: TGTGCCAGCAGCTCGATCGCGGGGGGCGGGGAAAAACTGTTTTTT

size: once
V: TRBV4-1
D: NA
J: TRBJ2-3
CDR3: CASSQVVGPTDTQYF
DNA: TGCGCCAGCAGCCAAGTGGTGGGTCCCACAGATACGCAGTATTTT

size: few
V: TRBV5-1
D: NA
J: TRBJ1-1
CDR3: CASSLARGNTEAFF
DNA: TGCGCCAGCAGCTTGGCTCGAGGGAACACTGAAGCTTTCTTT

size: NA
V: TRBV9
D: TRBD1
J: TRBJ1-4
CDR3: CASSPRTGSEKLFF
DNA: TGTGCCAGCAGCCCTCGGACAGGAAGTGAAAAACTGTTTTTT

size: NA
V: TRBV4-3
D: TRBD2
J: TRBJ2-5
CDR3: CASSQGGRGYRQETQYF
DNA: TGCGCCAGCAGCCAAGGGGGGAGGGGATACCGCCAAGAGACCCAGTACTTC

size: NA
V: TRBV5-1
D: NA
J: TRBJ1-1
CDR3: CASSLGHRGTEAFF
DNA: TGCGCCAGCAGCTTGGGTCATCGGGGCACTGAAGCTTTCTTT

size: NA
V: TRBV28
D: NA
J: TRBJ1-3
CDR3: CASSTGLSIYF
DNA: TGTGCCAGCAGTACGGGACTGAGTATATATTTT

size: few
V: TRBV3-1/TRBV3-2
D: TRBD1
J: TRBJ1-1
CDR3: CASSQGQVLNTEAFF
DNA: TGTGCCAGCAGCCAGGGACAGGTTTTGAACACTGAAGCTTTCTTT

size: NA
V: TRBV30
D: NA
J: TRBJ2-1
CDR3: CAWRQRGRGEQFF
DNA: TGTGCCTGGAGACAGAGGGGACGCGGTGAGCAGTTCTTC

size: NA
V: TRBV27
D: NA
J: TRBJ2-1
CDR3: CASSLRSSVYNEQFF
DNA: TGTGCCAGCAGTTTGCGAAGCTCCGTCTACAATGAGCAGTTCTTC

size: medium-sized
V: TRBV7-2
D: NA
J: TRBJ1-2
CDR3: CASSQYLDPSYTF
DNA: TGTGCCAGCAGCCAATATTTGGACCCCTCCTACACCTTC

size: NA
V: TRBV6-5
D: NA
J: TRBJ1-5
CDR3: CASTRDGFLIRPQHF
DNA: TGTGCCAGCACCCGGGACGGATTTTTAATCAGGCCCCAGCATTTT

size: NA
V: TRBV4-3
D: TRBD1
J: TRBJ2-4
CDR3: CASSLTTDRGNIQYF
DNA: TGCGCCAGCAGCCTAACTACGGACAGGGGAAACATTCAGTACTTC

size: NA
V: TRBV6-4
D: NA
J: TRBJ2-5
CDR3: CASSLQPTPQETQYF
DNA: TGTGCCAGCAGCCTCCAACCGACCCCGCAAGAGACCCAGTACTTC

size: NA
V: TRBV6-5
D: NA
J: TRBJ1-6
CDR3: CASSYSNSPLHF
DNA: TGTGCCAGCAGTTACTCCAATTCACCCCTCCACTTT

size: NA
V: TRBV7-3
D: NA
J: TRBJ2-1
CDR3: CASSLSPGYEQFF
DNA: TGTGCCAGCAGCTTAAGCCCCGGATATGAGCAGTTCTTC

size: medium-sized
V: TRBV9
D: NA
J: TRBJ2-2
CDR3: CASSVIWNTGELFF
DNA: TGTGCCAGCAGCGTAATCTGGAACACCGGGGAGCTGTTTTTT

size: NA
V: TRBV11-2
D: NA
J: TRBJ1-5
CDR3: CASSLWQLNQPQHF
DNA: TGTGCCAGCAGCTTATGGCAGCTTAATCAGCCCCAGCATTTT

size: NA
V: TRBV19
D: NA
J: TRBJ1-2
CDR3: CASKKVGGQDYGYTF
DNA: TGTGCCAGTAAGAAAGTTGGGGGGCAGGACTATGGCTACACCTTC

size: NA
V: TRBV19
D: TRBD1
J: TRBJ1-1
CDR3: CASKTGTGNTEAFF
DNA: TGTGCCAGTAAGACCGGGACAGGGAACACTGAAGCTTTCTTT

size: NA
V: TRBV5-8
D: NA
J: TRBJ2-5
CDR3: CASPTWSGQETQYF
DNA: TGTGCCAGCCCCACGTGGAGCGGCCAAGAGACCCAGTACTTC

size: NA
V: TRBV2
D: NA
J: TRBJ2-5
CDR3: CASTSSRAGETQYF
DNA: TGTGCCAGCACCAGTTCTAGGGCGGGAGAGACCCAGTACTTC